The sequence of this T cell receptor (beta chain) was determined in a study of early T cells in non-severe SARS-CoV-2 infection. About the study: Unsorted whole blood bulk RNA was sequenced, with unpaired chains.

The length of the CDR3 is 15 residues. Germline assignment: CDR1 MDHEN and CDR2 SYDVKM. V gave up 1 base and J gave up 7 bases; unmatched junction bases: 7. With regard to this clonotype: Its cognate antigen is unknown.

Individual cDNA molecules were tagged with unique molecular identifiers, the study reported. TCRdb fed the 5' RACE reads into MiXCR, producing one record per CDR3 protein. This sample has tens of thousands of distinct CDR3 sequences, with about 6% found just once. General study results and limits: A preference for anti-spike CD8 responses marked VDJdb matching, which missed private and CD4 specificities.

This chain uses TRBV28 with TRBJ2-1, with 7 positions matching TRBD2. Source: whole blood, taken at baseline. The TCR comes from an adult who was a healthcare worker with PCR-confirmed SARS-CoV-2 infection or an uninfected control (not recorded which). The CDR3 coding sequence is TGTGCCAGCAGTTTATTCGGGAGGAGTCGGAATGAGCAGTTCTTC. It is translated as CASSLFGRSRNEQFF.